This is a list of T cell receptor beta chains from one sample in a study of T cell responses to AZD1222 COVID-19 vaccine. Using immunoSEQ multiplex PCR, the repertoire was profiled, and TCRdb retains in-frame clones only, with some absent. The table lists about 120,000 clones, roughly 92% of them singletons, with about 2.6% in the top ten. The starting material was peripheral blood, obtained 28 days after the second AZD1222 dose. These receptor sequences come from an adult who received the AZD1222 COVID-19 vaccine. Each CDR3 is given with its conserved first and last residue. A D gene is named only where the DNA matches it firmly. Expanded clones get a size class; other rows say once, few or many, or leave the size out.

clone_size | cdr3_length | j_call | v_call | d_call | cdr3_nt | cdr3_aa
- | 13 | TRBJ2-5 | TRBV7-8 | - | TGTGCCAGCAGCTTCGCTAGCAAAGAGACCCAGTACTTC | CASSFASKETQYF
- | 14 | TRBJ1-2 | TRBV6-2/TRBV6-3 | - | TGTGCCAGCAGTTACGCTTTGACGAGCTATGGCTACACCTTC | CASSYALTSYGYTF
- | 16 | TRBJ1-4 | TRBV7-2 | - | TGTGCCAGCAGCTTATTCATGGGGGGGATTAATGAAAAACTGTTTTTT | CASSLFMGGINEKLFF
- | 17 | TRBJ2-7 | TRBV4-3 | - | TGCGCCAGCAGCCAAGGCTTCAGCCTCGGGGGAACCGACGAGCAGTACTTC | CASSQGFSLGGTDEQYF
- | 15 | TRBJ1-2 | TRBV7-2 | - | TGTGCCAGCAGTCCCAATTTGTTGTCGGGCTATGGCTACACCTTC | CASSPNLLSGYGYTF
- | 14 | TRBJ2-1 | TRBV7-9 | - | TGTGCCAGCAGCTTAGACAGGAGCTACAATGAGCAGTTCTTC | CASSLDRSYNEQFF
- | 19 | TRBJ2-6 | TRBV7-2 | TRBD1 | TGTGCCAGCAGCACCCGACAGGGGGCCGGAGCTGGTGGGGCCAACGTCCTGACTTTC | CASSTRQGAGAGGANVLTF
- | 14 | TRBJ2-7 | TRBV11-1 | - | TGTGCCAGCAGCCCACAGGGAGTTTCCGACGAGCAGTACTTC | CASSPQGVSDEQYF
- | 15 | TRBJ2-7 | TRBV5-1 | TRBD2 | TGCGCCAGCAGCTTGATTGGCGGGGGGCCCTACGAGCAGTACTTC | CASSLIGGGPYEQYF
- | 14 | TRBJ2-5 | TRBV5-1 | TRBD1 | TGCGCCAGCAGCTATGAAACAGGGGGAGAGACCCAGTACTTC | CASSYETGGETQYF
- | 13 | TRBJ2-7 | TRBV11-2 | TRBD1 | TGTGCCAGCAACGCCGGGACAGGGGTCGAGCAGTACTTC | CASNAGTGVEQYF
- | 15 | TRBJ1-2 | TRBV19 | TRBD1 | TGTGCCAGTAGTTGGGAACAGGGGGCTGATGATGGCTACACCTTC | CASSWEQGADDGYTF
- | 16 | TRBJ1-4 | TRBV28 | - | TGTGCCAGCAGTCCCCCGGGTATTTCAACTAATGAAAAACTGTTTTTT | CASSPPGISTNEKLFF
- | 13 | TRBJ1-2 | TRBV10-3 | - | TGTGCCATCAGTGAGTCATCCACTTATGGCTACACCTTC | CAISESSTYGYTF
- | 12 | TRBJ1-1 | TRBV5-1 | - | TGCGCCAGCAGCTTGTTTGGTCCTGAAGCTTTCTTT | CASSLFGPEAFF
once | 15 | TRBJ1-1 | TRBV11-2 | TRBD1 | TGTGCCAGCAGGGGGGACAGGGGGCGAAACACTGAAGCTTTCTTT | CASRGDRGRNTEAFF
- | 14 | TRBJ2-7 | TRBV5-1 | - | TGCGCCAGCAGCTTTTTTCAGGACTCCTACGAGCAGTACTTC | CASSFFQDSYEQYF
- | 13 | TRBJ2-6 | TRBV29-1 | - | TGCAGCGTTGTAGCTTCTGGGGCCAACGTCCTGACTTTC | CSVVASGANVLTF
- | 15 | TRBJ2-7 | TRBV14 | TRBD1 | TGTGCCAGCAGCCAAGGGACAGGGTCTTTATACGAGCAGTACTTC | CASSQGTGSLYEQYF
few | 15 | TRBJ1-2 | TRBV7-9 | - | TGTGCCAGCAGCTCCCTCTCAATCCGTAACTATGGCTACACCTTC | CASSSLSIRNYGYTF
- | 11 | TRBJ1-2 | TRBV5-5 | - | TGTGCCAGCAGCTTTTCGACTGGCTACACCTTC | CASSFSTGYTF
- | 16 | TRBJ1-6 | TRBV7-9 | - | TGTGCCAGCAGCTCCGCGACCGGGGAACCTAATTCACCCCTCCACTTT | CASSSATGEPNSPLHF
- | 14 | TRBJ2-7 | TRBV18 | - | TGTGCCAGCTCACCTAGGGCAGGGGAATACGAGCAGTACTTC | CASSPRAGEYEQYF